The entry below describes one T cell receptor (beta chain). PCR primers comprised 60 Vbeta and 13 Jbeta primers. The repertoire was sequenced with immunoSEQ multiplex PCR; TCRdb's copy has only in-frame clones and lacks some. The table has about 52,000 clones, around three fifths seen once. The V end lost 2 bases, the J end lost 14 bases, and 16 bases lay between the germline ends. CDR1 is GTSNPN and CDR2 is SVGIG in the germline V gene (reference sequence). This CDR3 is 13 amino acids long. The data originate from a study of cytomegalovirus exposure and HLA in healthy donors. The sequenced sample consisted of PBMCs. This chain links TRBV30 with TRBJ1-6; D possibly corresponds to TRBD1 (5 bases). This clonotype originated in a human donor in good health. The CDR3 nucleotides are TGTGCCTGGAGTTCGGCAGGGCAAGGAGCCCTCCACTTT. Translated, it gives CAWSSAGQGALHF. Variable domain in full (rest from reference TRBV30 and TRBJ1-6): SQTIHQWPATLVQPVGSPLSLECTVEGTSNPNLYWYRQAAGRGLQLLFYSVGIGQISSEVPQNLSASRPQDRQFILSSKKLLLSDSGFYLCAWSSAGQGALHFGNGTRLTVT.